The 11 T cell receptor beta chains given below trace back to one sample, sequenced in a study of T cells in Graves' hyperthyroidism and ophthalmopathy. What was amplified from RNA transcripts were TCR beta CDR3 regions. HTBI primers were employed in a first-round RT-PCR of the TCR CDR3. TCRdb reprocessed the multiplex PCR reads with MiXCR, giving one entry per CDR3 protein. The sample yields approximately 700,000 distinct CDR3 sequences, 45% seen once. Sequencing was performed on peripheral blood or thyroid tissue (not recorded which). All receptors come from an adult man with Graves' disease, either hyperthyroidism or ophthalmopathy (not recorded which).

The V and J genes are TRBV20-1 and TRBJ2-7, with 7 bases aligning to TRBD1. CDR1 DFQATT and CDR2 SNEGSKA come from the germline V gene (reference sequence). There are 16 residues in the CDR3. V was clipped by 1 base and J by 2 bases; unmatched bases: 11. The CDR3 DNA is TGCAGTGCTAGAGTCACCCAGGGGGTCGCAACCTACGAGCAGTACTTC. Translation: CSARVTQGVATYEQYF.

This chain connects TRBV6-1 to TRBJ1-1; D might be TRBD1 (6 bases). CDR3 size: 11 residues. V dropped 8 bases and J dropped 6 bases, with 10 bases sitting between them. The germline V gene encodes CDR1 MNHNS and CDR2 SASEGT. CDR3 sequence: CASGGGPEAFF. Here the CDR3 DNA reads TGTGCCAGCGGGGGCGGCCCTGAAGCTTTCTTT.

The chain couples TRBV7-2 to TRBJ1-4; 7 positions match TRBD1. J lost 7 bases, V lost 5 bases, and 7 bases had no gene match. CDR1 and CDR2 (germline): SGHTA, FQGNSA. The CDR3 is made up of 14 amino acids. As DNA, the CDR3 is TGTGCCAGCAGCCACGCGGGACAGCCTGAAAAACTGTTTTTT. Protein sequence: CASSHAGQPEKLFF.

This clonotype was observed a few times. The rearrangement uses TRBV6-4 and TRBJ1-1, with D tentatively TRBD1 (6 bases). Per the germline V gene, CDR1 is MRHNA and CDR2 is SNTAGT. V lost 7 bases to trimming and J lost 0 bases, with 15 bases between them. The CDR3 runs 15 residues. The CDR3 is CASKERDTLNTEAFF. CDR3 DNA: TGTGCCAGCAAAGAACGGGACACCTTGAACACTGAAGCTTTCTTT.

The table lists this clonotype with a few counts. This sequence joins TRBV7-2 and TRBJ1-6; D not resolved. This CDR3 is 13 amino acids long. Germline V lookup: CDR1 SGHTA, CDR2 FQGNSA. Trimming took off 2 bases at V and 7 bases at J, with 6 bases between the two ends. Here the CDR3 DNA reads TGTGCCAGCAGCTTAACGCTAAATTCACCCCTCCACTTT. Amino acids: CASSLTLNSPLHF.

The genes are TRBV7-8 and TRBJ1-2, with 7 nucleotides matching TRBD1. The germline CDR1 and CDR2 sequences are SGHVS and FQNEAQ. CDR3 length equals 19 residues. Unmatched junction bases numbered 20, after V lost 3 bases and J lost 4 bases. The CDR3 DNA sequence: TGTGCCAGCAGCTTGAGAAGGTGGCTGCGGGACAGAAATGCCTATGGCTACACCTTC. This codes for CASSLRRWLRDRNAYGYTF.

The rearrangement links TRBV7-1 to TRBJ1-6, with 8 bases identical to TRBD1. TRBV7-1 is recorded as an ORF, its role being uncertain. The CDR3 is 18 residues long. With V trimmed by 3 bases and J by 8 bases, 15 bases remained unmatched. The CDR3 DNA follows: TGTGCCAGCAGCTCGCACGACCTACAGGGGGACAGAGATTCACCCCTCCACTTT. It translates to CASSSHDLQGDRDSPLHF.

The chain combines TRBV12-3 or TRBV12-4 with TRBJ2-7; unclear D gene. V lost 6 bases and J 2 bases, leaving 11 bases between the germline ends. This CDR3 spans 13 amino acids. CDR3 nucleotide sequence: TGTGCCAGCAGCAAGGAACCTACCTACGAGCAGTACTTC. Protein: CASSKEPTYEQYF.

The chain employs TRBV7-8 and TRBJ1-6, with unresolved D. Germline lookup yields CDR1 SGHVS and CDR2 FQNEAQ. The CDR3 extends over 14 amino acids. V lost 1 base to trimming and J lost 7 bases, with 8 bases between them. The CDR3 DNA follows: TGTGCCAGCAGCTTAGGACCGCTAAATTCACCCCTCCACTTT. This translates into CASSLGPLNSPLHF.

This clonotype showed up many times. This chain uses TRBV15 with TRBJ1-1; D unclear. V gave up 6 bases and J gave up 1 base, with 9 bases separating them. The CDR3 covers 13 residues. Germline V gives CDR1 LNHNV, CDR2 YYDKDF (reference sequence). The CDR3 reads CATSEDGNTEAFF. The CDR3 coding sequence is TGTGCCACCAGTGAGGACGGGAACACTGAAGCTTTCTTT.

This clonotype occurred a few times. An end of the junction does not agree with germline; a read error may underlie this. The rearrangement links TRBV7-9 to TRBJ2-5; D is unclear. CDR3 length equals 15 residues. Germline V gene sequence: CDR1 SEHNR, CDR2 FQNEAQ (reference sequence). CDR3 coding DNA: TGCGCCAGCAGCCCACTTCTAGTAACCCTCAGCGCCCAGTACTTC. Its translation: CASSPLLVTLSAQYF.